These T cell receptor beta chains were read from a single sample in a study of lung T cells in sarcoidosis with Löfgren's syndrome. Using its own MiXCR run on the reads, TCRdb lists one record per CDR3 protein. There are more than 2,000 distinct CDR3 sequences in the sample; approximately 24% occur only once, and roughly a tenth lies in the top ten. The source material was CD4+ T cells from bronchoalveolar lavage. Source of these receptors: a human donor with sarcoidosis (Löfgren's syndrome or another form), or a control subject (not recorded which). The CDR3 runs from the conserved cysteine through the conserved F or W. D genes are given only for firm matches. Expanded clones are given a class, and other clones once, few, many or no size at all.

d_call,v_call,clone_size,j_call,cdr3_nt,cdr3_aa
TRBD2,TRBV5-1,NA,TRBJ2-3,TGCGCCAGCAGCTTTAGCGGGAGAAGGGGCTCCACAGATACGCAGTATTTT,CASSFSGRRGSTDTQYF
NA,TRBV6-5,NA,TRBJ2-7,TGTGCCAGCAGTTACTCGGTAAGGACGGTTCCTACTGATCCTTGCGAGCAGTACTTC,CASSYSVRTVPTDPCEQYF
NA,TRBV29-1,NA,TRBJ1-6,TGCAGTTTTGGGGGGCAGAATTCACCCCTCCACTTT,CSFGGQNSPLHF
NA,TRBV19,few,TRBJ1-1,TGTGCCAGTAGAAACAGGGCCATGAACACTGAAGCTCTCTTT,CASRNRAMNTEALF
NA,TRBV19,medium-sized,TRBJ2-3,TGTGCTACCGCCGGCAGCTCCCTGGATACGCAGTATTTT,CATAGSSLDTQYF
TRBD1,TRBV15,medium-sized,TRBJ2-5,TGTGCCACCAGCAGACCAGGGGGAAGCCAAGAGACCCAGTACTTC,CATSRPGGSQETQYF
TRBD1,TRBV6-1,medium-sized,TRBJ1-6,TGTGCCAGCAGTTCGACAGGGATCTCACCCCTCCACTTT,CASSSTGISPLHF
NA,TRBV7-9,medium-sized,TRBJ2-2,TGTGCCAGCAGCCGGGACGCCGGGGAGCTGTTTTTT,CASSRDAGELFF
NA,TRBV5-1,medium-sized,TRBJ1-3,TGCGCCAGCAGCGATGACAGGGGAAACACCATATATTTT,CASSDDRGNTIYF
NA,TRBV7-2,medium-sized,TRBJ1-5,TGTGCCAGCAGCTTAGGAGGAGTTCCTCAGCCCCAGCATTTT,CASSLGGVPQPQHF
NA,TRBV29-1,many,TRBJ2-2,TGCAGCGTGGACGGTAGGGCAAACACCGGGGAGCTGTTTTTT,CSVDGRANTGELFF
NA,TRBV7-2,large,TRBJ2-7,TGTGCCAGCAGCTTACCAACGATCTCCGGGACGGTGTCCTACGAGCAGTACTTC,CASSLPTISGTVSYEQYF
NA,TRBV24-1,NA,TRBJ2-3,TGTGCCACCAGTGTGACAGATAACGCAGATACGCAGTATTTT,CATSVTDNADTQYF
NA,TRBV6-1,medium-sized,TRBJ1-2,TGTGCCAGCACCTTTAACAGGGCCGGGAGTGACTATGGCTACACCTTC,CASTFNRAGSDYGYTF
TRBD2,TRBV9,medium-sized,TRBJ2-3,TGTGCCAGCAGCGTAGACCTAGCGGGGGCCACAGATACGCAGTATTTT,CASSVDLAGATDTQYF
TRBD1,TRBV12-5,large,TRBJ1-3,TGTGGCTCAACCGGGACAGAAGGAAACACCATATATTTT,CGSTGTEGNTIYF
NA,TRBV3-1,many,TRBJ1-3,TGTGCCAGCAGCCCCGTTATCTCTGGAAACACCATATATTTT,CASSPVISGNTIYF
NA,TRBV6-1,medium-sized,TRBJ2-3,TGTGCCAGCATAGGGAGCACAGATACGCAGTATTTT,CASIGSTDTQYF
NA,TRBV7-2,medium-sized,TRBJ2-7,TGTGCCAGCAGCCCCGGACAGATCTCCTACGAGCAGTACTTC,CASSPGQISYEQYF
TRBD2,TRBV7-2,NA,TRBJ2-5,TGTGCCAGCAGCATCGGGACTATCCATCAAGGGGCCCAGTACTTC,CASSIGTIHQGAQYF
NA,TRBV29-1,NA,TRBJ1-5,TGCAGCGTTGGCAGTGAGTGCAATCAGCCCCAGCATTTT,CSVGSECNQPQHF
NA,TRBV30,many,TRBJ1-3,TGTGCCTGGAGTGTACAAGGGGTTGGAAACACCATATATTTT,CAWSVQGVGNTIYF
NA,TRBV2,NA,TRBJ2-1,TGTGCCAGCAGTAGACGGACGAATGAGCAGTTCTTC,CASSRRTNEQFF
NA,TRBV7-9,medium-sized,TRBJ2-3,TGTGCCAGCAGTTACCAGAAGTTATCCACAGATACGCAGTATTTT,CASSYQKLSTDTQYF
NA,TRBV20-1,medium-sized,TRBJ1-1,TGCAGTGCTAGAGATGGGAACACTGAAGCTTTCTTT,CSARDGNTEAFF
NA,TRBV25-1,many,TRBJ2-7,TGTGCCAGCACTTCCCGGGACTCCTACGAGCAGTACTTC,CASTSRDSYEQYF
TRBD1,TRBV28,medium-sized,TRBJ2-7,TGTGCCAGCAGAAGAGGACAGGGGGGCGAGCAGTACTTC,CASRRGQGGEQYF
NA,TRBV2,NA,TRBJ2-2,TGTGCCGGCAGGGCGGAAGACACCGGGGAGCTGTCTTTT,CAGRAEDTGELSF
NA,TRBV7-6,NA,TRBJ1-6,TGTGCCAGCAGCTTAGCGAACACGCGCGCGAATTCACCCCTCTGCTTT,CASSLANTRANSPLCF